Listed here are 3 T cell receptor beta chains from one sample, sequenced in a study of control samples from healthy donors and cancer patients. Using immunoSEQ multiplex PCR, the repertoire was profiled, and TCRdb retains in-frame clones only, with some absent. Counted here are just under 75,000 clones, 87% occurring once; the ten biggest clones make up approximately 3.6%. The sample consisted of blood. The receptor source for this set is a woman aged 45-59 years in good health.

The chain links TRBV24-1 to TRBJ2-5, with D maybe TRBD1 (6 bases). This CDR3 is 16 amino acids long. V dropped 3 bases and J dropped 5 bases, with 18 bases sitting between them. CDR1 and CDR2 (germline): KGHDR, SFDVKD. The CDR3 sequence: CATSDHNRVGWETQYF. The DNA of the CDR3 is TGTGCCACCAGTGATCACAACAGGGTTGGGTGGGAGACCCAGTACTTC.

The CDR3: CASSYSRGRDGGYTF. The CDR3 DNA is TGTGCCAGCAGTTATAGCAGGGGACGCGATGGTGGCTACACCTTC. The V call is TRBV6-5, the J call TRBJ1-2; a possible D gene is TRBD1 (6 bases). CDR3 length equals 15 residues. V shed 3 bases and J shed 7 bases, with 18 bases lying between them. Per the germline V gene, CDR1 is MNHEY and CDR2 is SVGAGI.

DNA of the CDR3: TGTGCCAGCAGTGAAGGACAGGGAGGGCAGTACTTC. It encodes CASSEGQGGQYF. The chain carries TRBV25-1 and TRBJ2-7; 8 bases are shared with TRBD1. The CDR3 length is 12 residues. The germline V gene has CDR1 MGHDK and CDR2 SYGVNS. Losses at the gene ends were 2 bases for V and 9 bases for J; bases not matched to a gene: 3.